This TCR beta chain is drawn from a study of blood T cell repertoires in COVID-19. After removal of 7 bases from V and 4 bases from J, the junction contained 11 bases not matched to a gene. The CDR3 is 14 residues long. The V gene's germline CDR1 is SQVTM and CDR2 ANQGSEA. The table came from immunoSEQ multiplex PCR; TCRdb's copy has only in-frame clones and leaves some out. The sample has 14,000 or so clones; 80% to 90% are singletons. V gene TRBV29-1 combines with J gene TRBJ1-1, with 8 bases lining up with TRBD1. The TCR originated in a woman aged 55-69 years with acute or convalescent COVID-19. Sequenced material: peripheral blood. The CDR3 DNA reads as TGCAGCGCCCGAGCGCAGGGGGCGAGCACTGAAGCTTTCTTT. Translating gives CSARAQGASTEAFF.